This TCR beta chain was recovered during a study of human T cells and chemical hapten exposure. Overall study: TCR yield per sample varied, mainly due to pooled library volumes. Study-wide findings and caveats: TCRs whose frequency exceeded 1 in 1000 remained the same following DPC sensitization.

Library preparation tagged each individual cDNA molecule with a unique molecular identifier. Authors' data handling: Ranging from roughly 23,224 to 690,600, TCR counts per sample had a median value of around 91,000. TCRdb itself ran the RACE reads through MiXCR, one entry per CDR3 protein. Clone size and V and J calls follow TCRdb, not the original study. Among 130,000 or so distinct CDR3 sequences listed, around 8.3% were seen once. Germline trimming cut 3 bases from V and 6 bases from J; bases unmatched to any gene: 12. In germline, CDR1 is SGHRS, CDR2 YFSETQ. This CDR3 has 16 residues. Time point meaning: healthy volunteer bleed at 2 weeks. Unseparated into fractions, whole blood served as the source from which total RNA was extracted. In this sample, this clonotype turned up a few times. The antigen is not known.

The sequenced material came from whole blood. The V gene is TRBV5-1, the J gene TRBJ2-1; TRBD1 matches 7 bases. This clonotype was obtained from a male donor in good health. Some clones in this sample may be carry-over from other donors' samples. The CDR3 sequence: CASSSIGPTGVNEQFF. In DNA form, the CDR3 reads TGCGCCAGCAGCTCCATTGGCCCTACAGGGGTCAATGAGCAGTTCTTC.